A single T cell receptor beta chain is shown here with its context. This specimen belongs to a study of blood T cell repertoires in COVID-19. Study background: The origin of the acute and convalescent COVID-19 samples was the United States, Italy and Spain. In each case, the material was cDNA or gDNA derived from T cells, B-cell-depleted T cells, or PBMCs.

Under the authors' procedure: Amplification with reference gene primers provided the estimates of nucleated cell counts. Using immunoSEQ multiplex PCR, the repertoire was profiled, and TCRdb retains in-frame clones only, with some absent. The DNA gave D and trimming, while V, J and clone size come from that table. The sample shows 650,000 to 800,000 clones, around 90% of them seen only once. The CDR3 runs 12 residues. The germline CDR1 and CDR2 sequences are SNHLY and FYNNEI. V was clipped by 4 bases and J by 2 bases, with 6 bases between them. This sequence originates from a woman aged 18-29 years with acute or convalescent COVID-19. V gene TRBV2 combines with J gene TRBJ2-7, with D uncertain. Sequenced material: peripheral blood. The CDR3 protein is CASSGQTYEQYF. The CDR3 nucleotides read TGTGCCAGCAGTGGCCAGACCTACGAGCAGTACTTC.